Following are 14 T cell receptor beta chains from one sample sequenced in a study of identical twins. TCRdb recomputed calls from the 5' RACE reads with MiXCR, one row per CDR3 protein. The sample lists around 250,000 distinct CDR3 sequences, 10% to 15% occurring once. The same specimen was also included in a second study, on yellow fever vaccine responses in identical twins.

The sequencing sample was made of memory (CD45RO+) T cells sorted from blood. The receptors originated from a woman between 18 and 30 years old in good health.

This clonotype was observed a few times. The chain recombines TRBV7-2 with TRBJ2-5; 7 nucleotides match TRBD2. The CDR3 runs 15 residues. The germline V gene encodes CDR1 SGHTA and CDR2 FQGNSA. V lost 5 bases and J lost 5; bases outside the gene matches: 11. Here the CDR3 reads CASSHQRGRRETQYF. CDR3 sequence (DNA): TGTGCCAGCAGCCACCAGCGGGGAAGGAGGGAGACCCAGTACTTC.

This clonotype appeared a few times. The chain uses TRBV12-3 or TRBV12-4 and TRBJ2-1; 11 positions agree with TRBD2. The length of the CDR3 is 16 residues. Trimming cost V 5 bases and J 1 base; bases outside gene matches: 4. In nucleotides, the CDR3 is TGTGCCAGCAGTCGTAGCGGGAGGGCGTCCTACAATGAGCAGTTCTTC. Residues: CASSRSGRASYNEQFF.

The V call is TRBV29-1, the J call TRBJ2-3; D unresolved. Trimming removed 7 bases at V and 1 base at J, with 12 bases between. The CDR3 spans 13 residues. The germline gives CDR1 SQVTM, CDR2 ANQGSEA. CDR3 DNA sequence: TGCAGCGCCCACCCGGCGGGCACAGATACGCAGTATTTT. This encodes CSAHPAGTDTQYF.

The chain has TRBV20-1 and TRBJ2-3; 10 bases fit TRBD2. CDR3 length: 15 amino acids. J was trimmed by 1 base and V by 3 bases; bases with no gene match: 4. Per germline, CDR1 DFQATT and CDR2 SNEGSKA (reference sequence). CDR3 coding DNA: TGCAGTGCTAGTGAAAGCGGGGGGGGCACAGATACGCAGTATTTT. Translating it yields CSASESGGGTDTQYF.

In its sample, this clonotype was seen a few times. V usage is TRBV5-1 and J usage is TRBJ2-7; D unresolved. V was pared by 4 bases and J by 4 bases, with 6 bases between. The CDR3 is 11 residues long. Germline-derived CDR1 and CDR2 are SGHRS and YFSETQ. In DNA form, the CDR3 reads TGCGCCAGCAGCGACCTATACGAGCAGTACTTC. Translation: CASSDLYEQYF. The full variable domain, completed using reference TRBV5-1 and TRBJ2-7, is KAGVTQTPRYLIKTRGQQVTLSCSPISGHRSVSWYQQTPGQGLQFLFEYFSETQRNKGNFPGRFSGRQFSNSRSEMNVSTLELGDSALYLCASSDLYEQYFGPGTRLTVT.

The chain employs TRBV12-3 or TRBV12-4 and TRBJ1-6; TRBD1 matches at 7 bases. V was pared by 6 bases and J by 8 bases, with 4 bases of the junction left unmatched. CDR3 size: 13 residues. The CDR3 here is CASSVDRDSPLHF. CDR3 DNA sequence: TGTGCCAGCAGCGTCGACAGGGATTCACCCCTCCACTTT.

This clonotype was counted between two and nine times. This chain uses TRBV4-3 with TRBJ2-3; 10 bases are shared with TRBD2. Germline loops: CDR1 LGHNA, CDR2 YSLEER. CDR3 length: 17 residues. Losses at the gene ends were 0 bases for V and 4 bases for J; bases not matched to a gene: 7. In nucleotides, the CDR3 is TGCGCCAGCAGCCAAGATTCCCTAGCGGGAGTGTCAGATACGCAGTATTTT. Its protein product is CASSQDSLAGVSDTQYF.

Only a few counts were recorded for this clonotype. CDR3 nucleotide sequence: TGCGCCAGCAGCTTGGCCGTGGGGGGGCGAAACAATGAGCAGTTCTTC. The encoded protein is CASSLAVGGRNNEQFF. This chain connects TRBV5-1 to TRBJ2-1; D might be TRBD2 (7 bases). In germline, CDR1 is SGHRS, CDR2 YFSETQ. The CDR3 is made up of 16 amino acids. Trimming stripped 0 bases from V and 5 bases from J, with 15 bases between. The full variable domain, rest sourced from reference TRBV5-1 and TRBJ2-1, is KAGVTQTPRYLIKTRGQQVTLSCSPISGHRSVSWYQQTPGQGLQFLFEYFSETQRNKGNFPGRFSGRQFSNSRSEMNVSTLELGDSALYLCASSLAVGGRNNEQFFGPGTRLTVL.

In this sample, this clonotype turned up once. The chain links TRBV5-1 to TRBJ2-5; D perhaps matches TRBD2 (6 bases). CDR1 is SGHRS and CDR2 is YFSETQ in the germline V gene. CDR3 length equals 14 residues. Trimming took 0 bases from V and 5 from J, leaving 11 bases between them. The CDR3 spells CASSLGQAGETQYF. The CDR3 nucleotides read TGCGCCAGCAGCTTGGGCCAGGCGGGGGAGACCCAGTACTTC.

The rearrangement links TRBV6-6 to TRBJ2-7, with a possible D match to TRBD2 (6 bases). V was cut by 2 bases and J by 6 bases, with 11 bases left in between. Germline V gene lookup returns CDR1 MNHNY and CDR2 SVGAGI (reference sequence). The CDR3 contains 13 residues. CDR3 amino acids: CASSYPSGAEQYF. DNA for the CDR3: TGTGCCAGCAGTTACCCCTCGGGAGCCGAGCAGTACTTC.

The chain combines TRBV7-6 with TRBJ2-2; D ambiguous. The CDR3 covers 14 residues. V gave up 3 bases and J gave up 2 bases, with 7 bases separating them. Germline loops: CDR1 SGHVS, CDR2 FNYEAQ. The CDR3 coding sequence is TGTGCCAGCAGCTTTTTAATAAACACCGGGGAGCTGTTTTTT. Its protein is CASSFLINTGELFF.

This clonotype was observed a handful of times. V gene TRBV24-1 combines with J gene TRBJ2-1; D possibly corresponds to TRBD2 (6 bases). The CDR3 contains 13 residues. Trimming cost V 9 bases and J 4 bases, with 12 bases left between them. Germline V gives CDR1 KGHDR, CDR2 SFDVKD. As DNA, the CDR3 is TGTGCCACCGCTCGGGGGTCTTACAATGAGCAGTTCTTC. Residues: CATARGSYNEQFF.

V is TRBV7-2 and J is TRBJ2-1, with D uncertain. Germline V CDR1 and CDR2: SGHTA, FQGNSA. Trimming left V 1 base short and J 0 bases short, with 10 bases between. The CDR3 length is 16 residues. The CDR3 DNA sequence: TGTGCCAGCAGCTTAGGTGCTTTCAGCTCCTACAATGAGCAGTTCTTC. This sequence encodes CASSLGAFSSYNEQFF.

This clonotype was seen only once. V usage is TRBV6-1 and J usage is TRBJ2-7, with D possibly called TRBD1 or TRBD2 (5 bases each). The germline V and J ends were trimmed by 6 bases and 6 bases, with 21 bases remaining between them. The CDR3 totals 15 residues. CDR1 is MNHNS, CDR2 SASEGT, per germline. The CDR3 region is CASSTLWAGSGEQYF. CDR3 sequence (DNA): TGTGCCAGCAGCACACTTTGGGCAGGGAGCGGCGAGCAGTACTTC.